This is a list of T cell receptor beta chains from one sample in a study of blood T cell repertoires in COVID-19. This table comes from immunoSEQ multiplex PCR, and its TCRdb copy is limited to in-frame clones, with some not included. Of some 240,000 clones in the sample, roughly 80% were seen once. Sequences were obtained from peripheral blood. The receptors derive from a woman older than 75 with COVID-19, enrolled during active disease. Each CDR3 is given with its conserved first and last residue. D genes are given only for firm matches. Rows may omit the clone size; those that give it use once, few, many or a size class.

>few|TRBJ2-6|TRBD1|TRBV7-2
CASSSSQGAGANVLTF
TGTGCCAGCAGCTCCTCTCAGGGGGCTGGGGCCAACGTCCTGACTTTC
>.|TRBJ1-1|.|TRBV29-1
CSVVVGAPEAFF
TGCAGCGTGGTTGTTGGGGCCCCTGAAGCTTTCTTT
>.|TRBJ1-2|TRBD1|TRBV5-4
CASSLGRDRVEGYTF
TGTGCCAGCAGCCTGGGCAGGGACAGGGTCGAAGGCTACACCTTC
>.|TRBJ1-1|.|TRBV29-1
CSAWEGAEAFF
TGCAGCGCTTGGGAGGGCGCTGAAGCTTTCTTT
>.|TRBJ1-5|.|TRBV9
CASSVGLLGNQPQHF
TGTGCCAGCAGCGTTGGGCTGTTAGGCAATCAGCCCCAGCATTTT
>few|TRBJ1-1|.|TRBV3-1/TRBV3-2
CASPREHLNTEAFF
TGTGCCAGCCCCCGGGAACACCTGAACACTGAAGCTTTCTTT
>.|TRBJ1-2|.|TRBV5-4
CASSLGGPNYGYTF
TGTGCCAGCAGCTTGGGGGGGCCAAACTATGGCTACACCTTC
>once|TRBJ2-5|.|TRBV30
CAWSVASRGETQYF
TGTGCCTGGAGTGTAGCCTCTCGCGGGGAGACCCAGTACTTC
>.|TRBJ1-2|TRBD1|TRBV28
CASSFRDRGLGYTF
TGTGCCAGCAGTTTCCGGGACAGGGGGCTTGGCTACACCTTC
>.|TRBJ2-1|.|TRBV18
CASSPLLGRGSYNEQFF
TGTGCCAGCTCACCCTTACTCGGGAGAGGGTCCTACAATGAGCAGTTCTTC
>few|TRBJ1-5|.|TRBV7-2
CASRFSQGQPQHF
TGTGCCAGCAGGTTTTCACAGGGTCAGCCCCAGCATTTT
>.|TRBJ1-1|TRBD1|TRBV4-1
CASSQDPRQGLNTEAFF
TGCGCCAGCAGCCAAGACCCCCGACAGGGATTGAACACTGAAGCTTTCTTT
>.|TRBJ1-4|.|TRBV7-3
CASSLQGLANEKLFF
TGTGCCAGCAGCTTACAGGGGCTGGCTAATGAAAAACTGTTTTTT
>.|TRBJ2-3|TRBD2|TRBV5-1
CASSFLAGLPMGDTQYF
TGCGCCAGCAGCTTCCTAGCGGGACTACCGATGGGAGATACGCAGTATTTT
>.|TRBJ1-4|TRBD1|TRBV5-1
CASCPTGSTNEKLFF
TGCGCCAGCTGCCCGACAGGGTCAACTAATGAAAAACTGTTTTTT
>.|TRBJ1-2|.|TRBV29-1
CSVEGTPGSNAYTF
TGCAGCGTTGAAGGTACCCCCGGGAGCAATGCCTACACCTTC
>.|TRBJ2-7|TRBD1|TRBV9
CASSVGGQSYEQYF
TGTGCCAGCAGCGTAGGGGGACAGTCCTACGAGCAGTACTTC
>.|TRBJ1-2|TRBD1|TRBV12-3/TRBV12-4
CASSFGTGGGYTF
TGTGCCAGCAGTTTCGGGACAGGGGGAGGCTACACCTTC
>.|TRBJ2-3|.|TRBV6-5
CAVGRHTDTQYF
TGTGCCGTGGGCAGACACACAGATACGCAGTATTTT
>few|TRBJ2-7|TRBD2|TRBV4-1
CASSQDQAGVRNEQYF
TGCGCCAGCAGCCAAGATCAGGCGGGAGTAAGGAACGAGCAGTACTTC
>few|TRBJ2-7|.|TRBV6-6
CASSPSGPTGEQYF
TGTGCCAGCAGCCCGAGCGGGCCGACGGGCGAGCAGTACTTC
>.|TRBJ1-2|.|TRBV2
CASSEGGIYGYTF
TGTGCCAGCAGTGAGGGCGGGATATATGGCTACACCTTC
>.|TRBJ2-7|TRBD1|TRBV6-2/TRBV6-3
CASSSRGRGWYEQYF
TGTGCCAGCAGTTCTCGCGGCAGGGGGTGGTACGAGCAGTACTTC